This T cell receptor (beta chain) was retrieved from a study of a mutant IDH1 vaccine in newly diagnosed glioma. Study information: Patients previously underwent radiotherapy, temozolomide, or both, and most underwent both.

TCRdb's table, derived via immunoSEQ multiplex PCR, lists solely in-frame clones and lacks some. The data show 60,000 to 65,000 clones, with 83% seen just once and 3.5% to 4% held by the top ten. To note about this clone: Its antigen is undetermined.

Study outcomes and limitations: The occurrence of vaccine-induced immune responses was seen in 93.3% of patients.

Trimming shortened V by 0 bases and J by 3 bases, and 15 bases separated the two germline ends. The CDR3 has 16 residues. Germline V gene data show CDR1 as KGHSH and CDR2 as LQKENI. Stated time point: week 47, end of study. The vaccine gave 300 ug of a 20-mer mutant IDH1 peptide subcutaneously per dose. The input for sequencing was PBMCs, taken from a glioma patient whose treatment included an IDH1 peptide vaccine. This receptor was obtained from a man aged 30 to 45 with glioma. The chain employs TRBV18 and TRBJ2-7, with D possibly TRBD2 on 5 matching bases. Here the CDR3 DNA reads TGTGCCAGCTCACCACCGAAGAGGAGGTGGGACTACGAGCAGTACTTC. Translated: CASSPPKRRWDYEQYF.